This T cell receptor (beta chain) was recorded in a study of T cells after posttransplantation cyclophosphamide. The CDR3 sequence is 15 residues long. With 1 base removed from V and 4 bases from J, the gap between germline ends came to 12 bases. Germline CDR1 SGHAT, CDR2 FQNNGV. Cyclophosphamide on days +3 and +4 followed busulfan-fludarabine conditioning and a marrow graft. As for this clone: Its target is not known.

The method was immunoSEQ multiplex PCR; TCRdb's version includes in-frame clones alone and lacks a portion of them. The sample carries roughly 17,000 clones, around 73% recorded once. Study observations and caveats: After PTCy, TRB diversity resembled that of CNI/methotrexate controls. Tissue-infiltrating T cells from skin or gut overlapped little with blood T cells. Later blood repertoires were often dominated by clones from the donor CD8+ memory compartment.

This sample comprised CD8+ T cells sorted from PBMCs, obtained around 2,000 days after a stem cell transplant with posttransplant cyclophosphamide. The clonotype was recovered from a female patient aged 40-50 years who received an allogeneic stem cell transplant from a related donor, was CMV-positive, and had no GVHD. A share of the T cells may be of graft donor origin. This sequence joins TRBV11-2 and TRBJ2-3; a weak D match, TRBD1 (7 bases). The CDR3 region is CASSLGQGGPDTQYF. The CDR3 DNA sequence: TGTGCCAGCAGCTTAGGTCAGGGGGGTCCAGATACGCAGTATTTT.